Listed here is a single T cell receptor beta chain. What it binds is not known. The same CDR3 is also encoded by other DNA sequences in this sample. These data come from a study of T cells in tuberculosis. On the study more broadly: A South African cohort included IGRA-negative adolescents, latently infected IGRA-positive adolescents and adults with active tuberculosis.

Adolescents were screened for latent TB by skin test and IGRA. Germline CDR1 GTSNPN, CDR2 SVGIG (reference sequence). This CDR3 is built from 14 residues. V was shortened by 0 bases and J by 5 bases, with 13 bases between the two germline ends. Generated by immunoSEQ multiplex PCR, the TCRdb table keeps only in-frame clones and is missing some. This sample carries about 43,000 clones, 95% of them seen once, and the ten largest clones take about 3.8%. Findings and limits, study-wide: GEM motif frequencies gave more than 65% accuracy; the GMM repertoire gave roughly 85%. Samples were chosen by availability of cryopreserved specimens.

This receptor was obtained from a donor aged 10 to 29 with latent tuberculosis or without tuberculosis infection. The sample comprised PBMCs. The chain recombines TRBV30 with TRBJ1-2; tentative D call: TRBD1 (6 bases). DNA for the CDR3: TGTGCCTGGAGTGTACTCAGGGGAGCTTATGGCTACACCTTC. Its translation is CAWSVLRGAYGYTF.